This T cell receptor (beta chain) was profiled in a study of Graves' ophthalmopathy and Graves' hyperthyroidism. In the case of this clonotype: Its specificity is unknown.

The CDR3 is 16 amino acids. Trimming cost V 6 bases and J 5 bases; bases outside gene matches: 13. Ophthalmopathy donors showed moderate-to-severe activity, CAS ≥3, NOSPECS ≥4 and a duration under 3 months. Patients with other autoimmune diseases, uncontrolled infections, pregnancy or lactation were excluded. PBMCs originated in 10 ml of fresh peripheral blood. Transcripts of RNA were the source for amplifying TCR beta CDR3 regions. In the first round, RT-PCR was carried out with HTBI primers, and a multiplex PCR formed the second round. TCRdb reprocessed the multiplex PCR reads via MiXCR and lists one record per CDR3 protein. The sample records 150,000 to 200,000 distinct CDR3 sequences, roughly two fifths being singletons. Study conclusions and caveats: Among expanded thyroid clonotypes above 0.001 frequency, most also occurred in blood.

This sequence was found in a man aged 25-45 years with Graves' ophthalmopathy. The sequenced material came from peripheral blood. The V call is TRBV12-3 or TRBV12-4, the J call TRBJ1-5, with TRBD1 identical over 7 bases. CDR3 nucleotides: TGTGCCAGCAGCTTCGATCCGGGACAGCGTTATCAGCCCCAGCATTTT. Residues: CASSFDPGQRYQPQHF.